This T cell receptor (beta chain) was captured by sequencing in a study of naive and memory T cell subsets. An oligonucleotide containing a UMI was ligated to the 3' end of TCR cDNA. For this clonotype: One base away lies a much larger clone, so this may be a sequencing read error.

The CDR3 has 13 residues. Per germline, CDR1 SGHTA and CDR2 FQGNSA. Four PCR rounds used nested alpha and beta constant region primers plus the SP2 primer. TCRdb passed the 5' RACE reads through MiXCR, listing each CDR3 protein once. The table records more than 45,000 distinct CDR3 sequences, 7% to 8.5% of them present only once. V and J are TRBV7-2 and TRBJ1-5; D is undetermined. This TCR came from a male donor in good health. The CDR3 here is CASSADGNQHQHF. The CDR3, as DNA: TGTGCCAGCAGCGCGGACGGGAATCAGCACCAGCATTTT.